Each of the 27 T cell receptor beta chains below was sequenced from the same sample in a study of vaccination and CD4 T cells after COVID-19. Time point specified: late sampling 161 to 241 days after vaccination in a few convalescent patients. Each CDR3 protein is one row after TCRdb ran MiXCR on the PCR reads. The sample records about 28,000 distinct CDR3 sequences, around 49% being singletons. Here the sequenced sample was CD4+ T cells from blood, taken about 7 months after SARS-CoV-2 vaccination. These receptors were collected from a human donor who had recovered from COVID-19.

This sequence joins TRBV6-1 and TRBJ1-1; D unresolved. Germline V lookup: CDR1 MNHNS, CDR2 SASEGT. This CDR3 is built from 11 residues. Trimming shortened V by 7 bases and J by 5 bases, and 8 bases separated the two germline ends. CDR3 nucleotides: TGTGCCAGCATGAGACAAACTGAAGCTTTCTTT. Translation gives CASMRQTEAFF.

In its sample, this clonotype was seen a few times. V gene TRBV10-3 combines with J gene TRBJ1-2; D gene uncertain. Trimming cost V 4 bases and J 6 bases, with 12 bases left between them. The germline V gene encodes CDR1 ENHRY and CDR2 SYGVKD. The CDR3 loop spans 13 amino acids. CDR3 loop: CAISAGWDDGYTF. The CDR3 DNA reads TGTGCCATCAGTGCGGGCTGGGATGATGGCTACACCTTC.

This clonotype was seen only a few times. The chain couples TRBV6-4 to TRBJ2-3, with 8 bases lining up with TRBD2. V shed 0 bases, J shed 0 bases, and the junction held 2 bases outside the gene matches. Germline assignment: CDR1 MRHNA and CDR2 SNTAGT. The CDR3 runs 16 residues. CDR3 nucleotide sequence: TGTGCCAGCAGTGACTCGGCTAGCGGGAGCACAGATACGCAGTATTTT. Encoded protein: CASSDSASGSTDTQYF.

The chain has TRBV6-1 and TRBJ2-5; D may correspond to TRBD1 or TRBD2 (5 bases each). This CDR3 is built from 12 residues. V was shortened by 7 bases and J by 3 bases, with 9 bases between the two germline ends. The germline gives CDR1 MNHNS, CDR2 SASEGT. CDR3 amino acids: CASNGDEETQYF. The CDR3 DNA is TGTGCCAGCAATGGGGACGAAGAGACCCAGTACTTC.

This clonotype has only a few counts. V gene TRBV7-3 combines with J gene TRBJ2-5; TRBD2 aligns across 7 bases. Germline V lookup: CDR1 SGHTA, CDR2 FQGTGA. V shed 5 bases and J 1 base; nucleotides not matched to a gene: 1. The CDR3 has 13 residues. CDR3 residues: CASSRLAQETQYF. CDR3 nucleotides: TGTGCCAGCAGCCGACTAGCCCAAGAGACCCAGTACTTC.

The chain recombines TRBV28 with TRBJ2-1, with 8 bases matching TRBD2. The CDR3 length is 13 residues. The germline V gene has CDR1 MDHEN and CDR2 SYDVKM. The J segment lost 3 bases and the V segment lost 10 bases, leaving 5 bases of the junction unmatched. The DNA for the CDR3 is TGTGCCATCCCGGGACTAGGCTACAATGAGCAGTTCTTC. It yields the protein CAIPGLGYNEQFF. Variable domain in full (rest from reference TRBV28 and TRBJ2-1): DVKVTQSSRYLVKRTGEKVFLECVQDMDHENMFWYRQDPGLGLRLIYFSYDVKMKEKGDIPEGYSVSREKKERFSLILESASTNQTSMYLCAIPGLGYNEQFFGPGTRLTVL.

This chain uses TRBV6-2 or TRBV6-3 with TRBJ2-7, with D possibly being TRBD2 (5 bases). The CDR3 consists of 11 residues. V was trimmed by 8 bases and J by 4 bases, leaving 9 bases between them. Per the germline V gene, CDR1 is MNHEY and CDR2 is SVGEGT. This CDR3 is CASGRGYEQYF. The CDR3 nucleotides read TGTGCCAGCGGACGGGGTTACGAGCAGTACTTC.

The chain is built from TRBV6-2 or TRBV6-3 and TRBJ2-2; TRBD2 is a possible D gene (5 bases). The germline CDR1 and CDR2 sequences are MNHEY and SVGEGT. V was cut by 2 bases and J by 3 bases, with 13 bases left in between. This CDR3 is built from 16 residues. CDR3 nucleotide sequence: TGTGCCAGCAGTTACCCGGGGATTCGGTACACCGGGGAGCTGTTTTTT. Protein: CASSYPGIRYTGELFF.

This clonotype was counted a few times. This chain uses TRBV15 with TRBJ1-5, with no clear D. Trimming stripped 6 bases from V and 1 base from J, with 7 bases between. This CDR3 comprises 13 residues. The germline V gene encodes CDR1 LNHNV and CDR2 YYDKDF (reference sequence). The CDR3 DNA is TGTGCCACCAGGGAGGCGAGCAATCAGCCCCAGCATTTT. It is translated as CATREASNQPQHF. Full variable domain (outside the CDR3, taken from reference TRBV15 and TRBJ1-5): DAMVIQNPRYQVTQFGKPVTLSCSQTLNHNVMYWYQQKSSQAPKLLFHYYDKDFNNEADTPDNFQSRRPNTSFCFLDIRSPGLGDTAMYLCATREASNQPQHFGDGTRLSIL.

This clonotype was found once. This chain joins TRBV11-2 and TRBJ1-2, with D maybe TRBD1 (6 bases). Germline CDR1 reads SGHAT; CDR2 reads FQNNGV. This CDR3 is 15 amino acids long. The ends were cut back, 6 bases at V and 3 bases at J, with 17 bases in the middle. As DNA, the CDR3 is TGTGCCAGCAGTACCGCATTCAGGGGAGACTATGGCTACACCTTC. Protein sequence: CASSTAFRGDYGYTF.

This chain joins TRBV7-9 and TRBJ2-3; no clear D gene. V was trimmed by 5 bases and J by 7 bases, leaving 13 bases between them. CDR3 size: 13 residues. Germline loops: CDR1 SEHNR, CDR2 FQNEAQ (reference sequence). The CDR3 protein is CASSPPTFNTQYF. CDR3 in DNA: TGTGCCAGCAGCCCCCCGACCTTCAATACGCAGTATTTT. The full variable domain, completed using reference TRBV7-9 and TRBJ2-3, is DTGVSQNPRHKITKRGQNVTFRCDPISEHNRLYWYRQTLGQGPEFLTYFQNEAQLEKSRLLSDRFSAERPKGSFSTLEIQRTEQGDSAMYLCASSPPTFNTQYFGPGTRLTVL.

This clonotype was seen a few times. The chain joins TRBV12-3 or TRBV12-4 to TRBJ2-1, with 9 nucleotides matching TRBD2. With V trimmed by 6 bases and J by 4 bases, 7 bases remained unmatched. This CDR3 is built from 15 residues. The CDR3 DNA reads TGTGCCAGCAGCCTTACTAGCGGGTTATACAATGAGCAGTTCTTC. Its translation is CASSLTSGLYNEQFF.

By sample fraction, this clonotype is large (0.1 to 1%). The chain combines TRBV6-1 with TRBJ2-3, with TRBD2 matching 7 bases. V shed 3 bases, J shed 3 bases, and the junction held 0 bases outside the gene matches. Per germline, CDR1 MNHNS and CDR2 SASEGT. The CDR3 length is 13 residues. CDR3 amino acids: CASSERETDTQYF. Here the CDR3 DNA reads TGTGCCAGCAGTGAGCGGGAGACAGATACGCAGTATTTT.

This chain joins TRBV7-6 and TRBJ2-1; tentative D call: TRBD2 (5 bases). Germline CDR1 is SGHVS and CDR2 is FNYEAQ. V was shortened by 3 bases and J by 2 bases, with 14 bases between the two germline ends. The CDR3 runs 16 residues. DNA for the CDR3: TGTGCCAGCAGCTTGCTAGCTTCGACAACCTACAATGAGCAGTTCTTC. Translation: CASSLLASTTYNEQFF.

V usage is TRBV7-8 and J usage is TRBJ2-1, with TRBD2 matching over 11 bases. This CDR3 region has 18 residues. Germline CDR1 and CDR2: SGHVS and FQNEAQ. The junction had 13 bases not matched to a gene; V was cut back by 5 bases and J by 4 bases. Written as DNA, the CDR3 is TGTGCCAGCAGCCCCTCTATTGGACTAGCGGGCCCTTACAATGAGCAGTTCTTC. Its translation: CASSPSIGLAGPYNEQFF. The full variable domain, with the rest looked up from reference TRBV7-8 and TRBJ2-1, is GAGVSQSPRYKVAKRGQDVALRCDPISGHVSLFWYQQALGQGPEFLTYFQNEAQLDKSGLPSDRFFAERPEGSVSTLKIQRTQQEDSAVYLCASSPSIGLAGPYNEQFFGPGTRLTVL.

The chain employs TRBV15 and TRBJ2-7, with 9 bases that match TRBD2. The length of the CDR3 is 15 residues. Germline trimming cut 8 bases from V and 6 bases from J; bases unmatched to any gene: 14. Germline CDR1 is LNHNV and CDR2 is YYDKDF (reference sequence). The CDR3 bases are TGTGCCACCGCCTTACGGCGGGAGGGCCTTTCCGAGCAGTACTTC. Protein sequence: CATALRREGLSEQYF.

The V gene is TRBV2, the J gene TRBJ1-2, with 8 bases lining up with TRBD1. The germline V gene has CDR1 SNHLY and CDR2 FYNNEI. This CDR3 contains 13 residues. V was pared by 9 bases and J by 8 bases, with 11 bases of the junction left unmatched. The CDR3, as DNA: TGTGCCAGAGCGACAGGGGCAGCGGGAGGCTACACCTTC. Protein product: CARATGAAGGYTF.

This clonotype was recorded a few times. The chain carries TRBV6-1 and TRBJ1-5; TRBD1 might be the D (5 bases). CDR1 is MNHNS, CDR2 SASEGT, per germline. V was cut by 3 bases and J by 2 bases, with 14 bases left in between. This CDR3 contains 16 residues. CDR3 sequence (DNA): TGTGCCAGCAGTGAGAATCAGGGTTTAGGCAATCAGCCCCAGCATTTT. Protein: CASSENQGLGNQPQHF.

The DNA for the CDR3 is TGTGCCAGTAGCGGGACAGGGGGCAATCAGCCCCAGCATTTT. This encodes CASSGTGGNQPQHF. The chain has TRBV19 and TRBJ1-5; 10 bases align to TRBD1. This CDR3 spans 14 amino acids. V dropped 6 bases and J dropped 2; count of bases not matched to a gene: 1. Germline V gene sequence: CDR1 LNHDA, CDR2 SQIVND (reference sequence).

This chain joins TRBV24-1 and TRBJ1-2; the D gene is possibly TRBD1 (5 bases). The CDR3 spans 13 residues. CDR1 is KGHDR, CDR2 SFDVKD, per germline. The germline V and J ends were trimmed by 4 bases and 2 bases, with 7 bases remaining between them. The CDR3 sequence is CATSETGNYGYTF. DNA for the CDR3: TGTGCCACCAGTGAAACAGGAAACTATGGCTACACCTTC.

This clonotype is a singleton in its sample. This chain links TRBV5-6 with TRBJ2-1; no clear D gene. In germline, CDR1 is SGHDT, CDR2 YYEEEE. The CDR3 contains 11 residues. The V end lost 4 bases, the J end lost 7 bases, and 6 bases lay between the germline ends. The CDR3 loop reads CASSSRNEQFF. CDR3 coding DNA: TGTGCCAGCAGCAGCCGGAATGAGCAGTTCTTC.

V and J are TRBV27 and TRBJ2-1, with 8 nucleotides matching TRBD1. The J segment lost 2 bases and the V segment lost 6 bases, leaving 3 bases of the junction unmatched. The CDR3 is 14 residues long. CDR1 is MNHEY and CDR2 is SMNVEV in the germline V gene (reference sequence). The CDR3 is CASSRQGTYNEQFF. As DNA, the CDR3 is TGTGCCAGCAGCCGACAGGGGACCTACAATGAGCAGTTCTTC.

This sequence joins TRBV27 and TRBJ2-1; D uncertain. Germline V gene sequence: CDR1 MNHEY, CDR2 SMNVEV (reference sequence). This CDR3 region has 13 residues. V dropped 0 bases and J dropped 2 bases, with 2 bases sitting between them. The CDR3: CASSLSPYNEQFF. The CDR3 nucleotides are TGTGCCAGCAGTTTATCCCCCTACAATGAGCAGTTCTTC.

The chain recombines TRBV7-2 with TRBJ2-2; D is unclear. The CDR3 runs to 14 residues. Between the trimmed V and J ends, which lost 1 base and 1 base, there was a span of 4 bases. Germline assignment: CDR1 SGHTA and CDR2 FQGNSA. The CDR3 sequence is CASSLVKNTGELFF. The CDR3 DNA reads TGTGCCAGCAGCTTAGTTAAGAACACCGGGGAGCTGTTTTTT.

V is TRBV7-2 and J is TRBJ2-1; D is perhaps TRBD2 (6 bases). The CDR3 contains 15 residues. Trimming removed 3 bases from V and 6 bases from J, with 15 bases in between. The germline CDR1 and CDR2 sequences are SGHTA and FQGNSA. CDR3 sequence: CASSFGTGATNEQFF. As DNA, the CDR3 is TGTGCCAGCAGCTTTGGGACTGGGGCCACCAATGAGCAGTTCTTC. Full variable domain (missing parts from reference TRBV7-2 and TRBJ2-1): GAGVSQSPSNKVTEKGKDVELRCDPISGHTALYWYRQSLGQGLEFLIYFQGNSAPDKSGLPSDRFSAERTGGSVSTLTIQRTQQEDSAVYLCASSFGTGATNEQFFGPGTRLTVL.

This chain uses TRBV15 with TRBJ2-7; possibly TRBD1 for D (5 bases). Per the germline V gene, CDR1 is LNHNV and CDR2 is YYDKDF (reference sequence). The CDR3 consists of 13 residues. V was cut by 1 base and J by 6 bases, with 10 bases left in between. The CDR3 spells CATSRVGLGEQYF. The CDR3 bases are TGTGCCACCAGCAGAGTGGGGCTAGGCGAGCAGTACTTC.

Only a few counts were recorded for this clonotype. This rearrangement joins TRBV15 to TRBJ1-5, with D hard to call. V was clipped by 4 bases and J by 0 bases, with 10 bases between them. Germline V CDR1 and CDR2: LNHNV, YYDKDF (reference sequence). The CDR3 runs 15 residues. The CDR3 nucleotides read TGTGCCACCAGCATAGGCAGCTATAGCAATCAGCCCCAGCATTTT. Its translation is CATSIGSYSNQPQHF.